Sequencing of this TCR beta chain was carried out in a study of blood T cell repertoires in COVID-19. As for the study in general: Collection of acute and convalescent COVID-19 samples took place in the United States, Italy and Spain.

The CDR3 totals 14 residues. V was pared by 1 base and J by 7 bases, with 13 bases between. Germline V gene lookup returns CDR1 SGHVS and CDR2 FQNEAQ. Sequencing used immunoSEQ multiplex PCR; TCRdb keeps in-frame clones, though not all of them. The sample contains a few hundred thousand clones, around 78% of which appear only once. Sequenced material: peripheral blood. This TCR came from a man between 60 and 75 years old who had recovered from COVID-19. The rearrangement joins TRBV7-8 to TRBJ1-1; no clear D gene. In DNA form, the CDR3 reads TGTGCCAGCAGCTTAGAGCTTCGCGGGAATGAAGCTTTCTTT. It is translated as CASSLELRGNEAFF.